The clone carrying this TCR beta chain was picked up a small number of times. Its antigen remains unidentified. The data belong to a study of T cells in Graves' hyperthyroidism and ophthalmopathy. The overall study: Peripheral blood was secured at the point of initial diagnosis, before any treatment.

At least 3 on the Clinical Activity Score was recorded for ophthalmopathy patients, who also had NOSPECS grade at least 4 and duration under 3 months. It was uncontrolled infection, other autoimmune disease, pregnancy or lactation that excluded patients. From RNA transcripts, TCR beta CDR3 regions were amplified. In the first-round RT-PCR of the TCR CDR3, the HTBI primer set was used. MiXCR, run by TCRdb on the multiplex PCR reads, gives a single entry per CDR3 protein. The sample contains 560,000 or so distinct CDR3 sequences, just under 20% of which appear only once. Broader study findings: Progression to ophthalmopathy was predicted a median of 6.5 months early.

The CDR3 totals 15 residues. Germline V gives CDR1 MNHNS, CDR2 SASEGT. V was cut by 10 bases and J by 0 bases, with 13 bases left in between. The TCR was taken from a man aged 40-49 years with Graves' ophthalmopathy. The sample comprised blood. J is TRBJ1-6 and V is TRBV6-1; possible D gene TRBD1, 6 bases. CDR3 region: CATRGGSSYNSPLHF. In nucleotides, the CDR3 is TGTGCCACCAGGGGTGGGAGCTCCTATAATTCACCCCTCCACTTT.